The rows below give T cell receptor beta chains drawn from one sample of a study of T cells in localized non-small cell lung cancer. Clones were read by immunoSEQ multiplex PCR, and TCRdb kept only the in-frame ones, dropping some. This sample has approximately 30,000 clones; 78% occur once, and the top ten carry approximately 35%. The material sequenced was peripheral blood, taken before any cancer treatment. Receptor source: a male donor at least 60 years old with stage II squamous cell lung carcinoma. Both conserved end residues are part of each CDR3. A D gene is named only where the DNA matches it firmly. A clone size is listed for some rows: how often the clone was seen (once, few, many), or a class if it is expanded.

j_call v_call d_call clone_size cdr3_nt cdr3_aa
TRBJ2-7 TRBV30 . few TGTGCCTGGAGTGTATCGGCGGTTTACGAGCAGTACTTC CAWSVSAVYEQYF
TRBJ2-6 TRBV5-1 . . TGCGCCAGCAGCTTTATTCGTCAGGGAATCTCTGGGGCCAACGTCCTGACTTTC CASSFIRQGISGANVLTF
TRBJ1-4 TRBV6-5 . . TGTGCCAGCAGTTACTCGACAATTGCAACTAATGAAAAACTGTTTTTT CASSYSTIATNEKLFF
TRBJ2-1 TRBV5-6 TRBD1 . TGTGCCAGCAGCCCCGGGACAGCCTACAATGAGCAGTTCTTC CASSPGTAYNEQFF
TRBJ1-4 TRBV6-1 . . TGTGCCAGCAGTGAAGGGGGGACCCGGTTACTAGTTTTTTTT CASSEGGTRLLVFF
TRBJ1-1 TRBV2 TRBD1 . TGTGCCAGCAGAGACCCGGGACAGGTGAACACTGAAGCTTTCTTT CASRDPGQVNTEAFF
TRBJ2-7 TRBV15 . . TGTGCCTCAGGTGGGGACGCCTACGAGCAGTACTTC CASGGDAYEQYF
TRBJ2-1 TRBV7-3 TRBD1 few TGTGCCAGCAGCCCGGGACAGGGGGGCTACAATGAGCAGTTCTTC CASSPGQGGYNEQFF
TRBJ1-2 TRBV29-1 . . TGCAGCGTTGAAAGGGCTGGCTATGGCTACACCTTC CSVERAGYGYTF
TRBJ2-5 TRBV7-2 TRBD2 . TGTGCCAGCAGCCTGGAACTAGCGGGGGTACAAGAGACCCAGTACTTC CASSLELAGVQETQYF
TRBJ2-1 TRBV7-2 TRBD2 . TGTGCCAGCAGCCGATCGCGGGAGGGCCGTTTCAATGAGCAGTTCTTC CASSRSREGRFNEQFF
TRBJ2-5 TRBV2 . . TGTGCCAGCAGTCTAGACGGAGGGGAGACCCAGTACTTC CASSLDGGETQYF
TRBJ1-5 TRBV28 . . TGTGCCAGCAGTTTGGTAGGGAAGGGTCAGCCCCAGCATTTT CASSLVGKGQPQHF
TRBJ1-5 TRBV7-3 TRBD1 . TGTGCCAGCAGCTTAGACTGGGGGACAGCTAATCAGCCCCAGCATTTT CASSLDWGTANQPQHF
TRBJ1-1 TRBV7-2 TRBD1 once TGTGCCAGCAGTCGACAGGGCCATACTGAAGCTTTCTTT CASSRQGHTEAFF
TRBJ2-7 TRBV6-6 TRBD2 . TGTGCCAGCAGTTACTCGAGCGGGGAGGTCTCCTACGAGCAGTACTTC CASSYSSGEVSYEQYF
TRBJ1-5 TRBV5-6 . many TGTGCCAGCAGCTCGTATAGCAATCAGCCCCAGCATTTT CASSSYSNQPQHF
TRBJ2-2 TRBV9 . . TGTGCCAGCAGCGTAGGACCCGGGGAGCTGTTTTTT CASSVGPGELFF
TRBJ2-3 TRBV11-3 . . TGTGCCAGCAGCTTAGGGGCCACAGATACGCAGTATTTT CASSLGATDTQYF
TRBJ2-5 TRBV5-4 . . TGTGCCAGCAGCTTGGGCCAATTGCGGGGGCCACAAGAGACCCAGTACTTC CASSLGQLRGPQETQYF
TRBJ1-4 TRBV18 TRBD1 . TGTGCCAGCTCACCACCACGGGGGGACAGTGCAACTAATGAAAAACTGTTTTTT CASSPPRGDSATNEKLFF
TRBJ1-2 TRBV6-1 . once TGTGCCAGCAGTTATAGGGGAGCTAGTGGCTACACCTTC CASSYRGASGYTF
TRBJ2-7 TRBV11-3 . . TGTGCCAGCAGCCTAGGGACTTACGAGCAGTACTTC CASSLGTYEQYF
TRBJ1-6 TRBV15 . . TGTGCCACCAGATCCCTAGCTGGGAAACGATCACCCCTCCACTTT CATRSLAGKRSPLHF
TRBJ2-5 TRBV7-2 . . TGTGCCAGCAGCTTAGTAGGGCGGGAGACCCAGTACTTC CASSLVGRETQYF
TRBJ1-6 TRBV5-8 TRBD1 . TGTGCCAGCAGCGCCCCGGGACAGGGGCCACTTAGTTCACCCCTCCACTTT CASSAPGQGPLSSPLHF
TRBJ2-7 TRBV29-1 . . TGCAGCGTCTGGTCATTCTACGAGCAGTACTTC CSVWSFYEQYF
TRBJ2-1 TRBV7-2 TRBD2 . TGTGCCAGCAGCCCAGCGGGAGGGCCTGCCGATGAGCAGTTCTTC CASSPAGGPADEQFF
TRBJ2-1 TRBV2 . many TGTGCCAGCAGGACTCCCGACAGGCTGGGCCACAATGAGCAGTTCTTC CASRTPDRLGHNEQFF
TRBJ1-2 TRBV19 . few TGTGCCAGTTCTCCGAACCCCGGCACACCTTACTATGGCTACACCTTC CASSPNPGTPYYGYTF
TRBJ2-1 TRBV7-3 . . TGTGCCAGCAGCTTAGGTCAGAACAATGAGCAGTTCTTC CASSLGQNNEQFF
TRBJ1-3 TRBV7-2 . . TGTGCCAGCAGCTTCCTAGGATCTCACTCTGGAAACACCATATATTTT CASSFLGSHSGNTIYF
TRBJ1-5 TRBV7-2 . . TGTGCCAGCAGCCGCAGAGACAGGAGCCATAGCAATCAGCCCCAGCATTTT CASSRRDRSHSNQPQHF
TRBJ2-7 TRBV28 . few TGTGCCAGCAGTTTCCCTGGGGACGGTAGCGAGCAGTACTTC CASSFPGDGSEQYF
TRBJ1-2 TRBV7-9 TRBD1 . TGTGCCAGCAGCTTAGGAGCGGAGGGGGCGGTTGGCTACACCTTC CASSLGAEGAVGYTF
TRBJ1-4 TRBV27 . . TGTGCCAGCAGGAGGGGGGCCCTTGCAACTAATGAAAAACTGTTTTTT CASRRGALATNEKLFF
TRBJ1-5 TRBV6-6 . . TGTGCCAGCCAAGATTATAGCAATCAGCCCCAGCATTTT CASQDYSNQPQHF
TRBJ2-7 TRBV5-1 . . TGCGCCAGCAGCTTGGATAGCGGAACCTACGAGCAGTACTTC CASSLDSGTYEQYF
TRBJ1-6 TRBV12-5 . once TGTGCTAGTGGTACCGGACAGCATAGCTCCTATAATTCACCCCTCCACTTT CASGTGQHSSYNSPLHF
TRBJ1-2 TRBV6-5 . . TGTGCCAGCAGTGTGCGAGCGGGGGCTGGCTATGGCTACACCTTC CASSVRAGAGYGYTF
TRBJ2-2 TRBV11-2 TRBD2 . TGTGCCAGCAGCTTAAGAAAACTAGCGGGAGCCACCGGGGAGCTGTTTTTT CASSLRKLAGATGELFF
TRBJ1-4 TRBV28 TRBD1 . TGTGCCAGCAGTTTGACAGGGGCTTACGAAAAACTGTTTTTT CASSLTGAYEKLFF
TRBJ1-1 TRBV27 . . TGTGCCAGCAGTCCGTACAGGGATGGGGGGACTGAAGCTTTCTTT CASSPYRDGGTEAFF
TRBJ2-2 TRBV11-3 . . TGTGCCAGCAGCTTGCAGGGAACGAACACCGGGGAGCTGTTTTTT CASSLQGTNTGELFF
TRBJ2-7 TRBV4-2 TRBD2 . TGTGCCAGCAGTCCGCAGGGCCCCACTAGCGTCACCTCCCTCGAGCAGTACTTC CASSPQGPTSVTSLEQYF
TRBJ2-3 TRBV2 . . TGTGCCAGCGGCGGAGGTACGGGGCGAAACCCCACAGATACGCAGTATTTT CASGGGTGRNPTDTQYF
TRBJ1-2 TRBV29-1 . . TGCAGCGTTGAGACGACGAGGGGCTACACCTTC CSVETTRGYTF
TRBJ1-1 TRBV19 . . TGTGCCAGTAGTATAGCGGGAGTTACTGAAGCTTTCTTT CASSIAGVTEAFF